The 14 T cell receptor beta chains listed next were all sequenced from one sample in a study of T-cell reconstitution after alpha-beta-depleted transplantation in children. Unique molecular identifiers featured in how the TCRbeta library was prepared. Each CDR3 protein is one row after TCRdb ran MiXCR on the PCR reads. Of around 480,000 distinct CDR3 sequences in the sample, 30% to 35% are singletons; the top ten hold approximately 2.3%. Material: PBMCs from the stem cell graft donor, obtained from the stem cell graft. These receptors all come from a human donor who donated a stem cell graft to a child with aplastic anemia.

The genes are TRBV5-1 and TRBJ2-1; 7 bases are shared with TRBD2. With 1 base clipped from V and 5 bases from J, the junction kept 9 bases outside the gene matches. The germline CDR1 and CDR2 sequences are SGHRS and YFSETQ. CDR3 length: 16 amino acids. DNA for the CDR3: TGCGCCAGCAGCTTGTCCGCGGAGCGGGGCAACAATGAGCAGTTCTTC. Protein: CASSLSAERGNNEQFF. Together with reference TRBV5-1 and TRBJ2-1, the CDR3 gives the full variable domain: KAGVTQTPRYLIKTRGQQVTLSCSPISGHRSVSWYQQTPGQGLQFLFEYFSETQRNKGNFPGRFSGRQFSNSRSEMNVSTLELGDSALYLCASSLSAERGNNEQFFGPGTRLTVL.

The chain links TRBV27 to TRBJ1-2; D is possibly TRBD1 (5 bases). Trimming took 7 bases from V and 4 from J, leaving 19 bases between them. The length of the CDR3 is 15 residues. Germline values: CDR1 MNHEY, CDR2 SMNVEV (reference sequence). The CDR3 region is CASKTSSTQGYGYTF. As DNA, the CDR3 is TGTGCCAGCAAGACATCGAGCACTCAGGGCTATGGCTACACCTTC.

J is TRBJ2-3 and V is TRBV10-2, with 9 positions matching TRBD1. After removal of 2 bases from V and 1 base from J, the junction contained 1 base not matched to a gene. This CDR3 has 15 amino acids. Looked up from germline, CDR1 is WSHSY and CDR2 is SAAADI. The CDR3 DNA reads TGCGCCAGCAGTGAGGGGACAGGGCGCACAGATACGCAGTATTTT. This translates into CASSEGTGRTDTQYF.

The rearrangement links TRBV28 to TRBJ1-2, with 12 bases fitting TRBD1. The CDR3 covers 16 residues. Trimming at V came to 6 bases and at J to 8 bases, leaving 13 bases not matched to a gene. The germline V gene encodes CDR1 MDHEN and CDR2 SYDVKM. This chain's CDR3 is CASRSSPGQGAHGYTF. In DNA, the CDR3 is TGTGCCAGCAGGTCCTCCCCGGGACAGGGGGCGCACGGCTACACCTTC.

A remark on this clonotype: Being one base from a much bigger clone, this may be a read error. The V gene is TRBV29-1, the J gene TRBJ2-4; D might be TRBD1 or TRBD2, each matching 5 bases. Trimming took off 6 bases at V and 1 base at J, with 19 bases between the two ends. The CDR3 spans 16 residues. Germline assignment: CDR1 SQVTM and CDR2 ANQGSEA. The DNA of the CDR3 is TGCAGCGTCGCAGGGCCCCAGGGACGGGCCAAAAACATTCAGTACTTC. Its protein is CSVAGPQGRAKNIQYF.

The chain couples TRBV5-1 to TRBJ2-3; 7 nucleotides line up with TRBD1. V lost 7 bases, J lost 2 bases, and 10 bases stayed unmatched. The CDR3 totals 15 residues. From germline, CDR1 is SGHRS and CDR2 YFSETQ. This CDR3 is CASSPGQTYTDTQYF. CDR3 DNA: TGCGCCAGCTCGCCGGGACAGACCTACACAGATACGCAGTATTTT.

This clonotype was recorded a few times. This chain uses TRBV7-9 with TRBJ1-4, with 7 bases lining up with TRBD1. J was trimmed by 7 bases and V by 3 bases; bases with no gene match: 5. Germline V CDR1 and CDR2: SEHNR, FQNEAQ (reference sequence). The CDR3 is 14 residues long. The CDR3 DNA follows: TGTGCCAGCAGCTTGCAGGGGGGCGGTGAAAAACTGTTTTTT. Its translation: CASSLQGGGEKLFF.

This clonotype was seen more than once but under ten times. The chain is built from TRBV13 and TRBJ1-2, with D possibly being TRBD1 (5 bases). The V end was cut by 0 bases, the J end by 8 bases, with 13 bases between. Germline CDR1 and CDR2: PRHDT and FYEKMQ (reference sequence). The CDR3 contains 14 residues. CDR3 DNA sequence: TGTGCCAGCAGCTTAGGCCCCACCAGGGACGGCTACACCTTC. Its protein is CASSLGPTRDGYTF.

CDR3 DNA sequence: TGTGCCAGCAGCTTTATCGCGGCGGGATCCTACAATGAGCAGTTCTTC. It encodes CASSFIAAGSYNEQFF. The chain combines TRBV7-9 with TRBJ2-1; the D gene is possibly TRBD2 (6 bases). The CDR3 totals 16 residues. V was trimmed by 3 bases and J by 1 base, leaving 13 bases between them. Germline CDR1 is SEHNR and CDR2 is FQNEAQ (reference sequence).

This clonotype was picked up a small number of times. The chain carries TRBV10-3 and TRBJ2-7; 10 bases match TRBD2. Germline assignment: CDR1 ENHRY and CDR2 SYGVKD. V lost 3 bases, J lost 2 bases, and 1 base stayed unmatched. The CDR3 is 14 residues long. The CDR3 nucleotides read TGTGCCATCAGTGATAGCGGGAGGACCTACGAGCAGTACTTC. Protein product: CAISDSGRTYEQYF.

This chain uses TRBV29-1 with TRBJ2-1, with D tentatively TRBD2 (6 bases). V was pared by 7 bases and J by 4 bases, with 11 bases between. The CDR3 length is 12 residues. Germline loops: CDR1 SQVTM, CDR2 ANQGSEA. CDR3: CSAEGNYNEQFF. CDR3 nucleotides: TGCAGCGCGGAGGGGAATTACAATGAGCAGTTCTTC.

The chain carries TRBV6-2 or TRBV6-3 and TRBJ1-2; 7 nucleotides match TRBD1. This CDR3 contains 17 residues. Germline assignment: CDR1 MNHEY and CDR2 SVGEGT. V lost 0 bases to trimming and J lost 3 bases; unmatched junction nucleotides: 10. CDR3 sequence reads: CASSYSGRDSLYYGYTF. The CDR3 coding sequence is TGTGCCAGCAGTTACTCCGGCCGGGACAGCCTCTACTATGGCTACACCTTC.

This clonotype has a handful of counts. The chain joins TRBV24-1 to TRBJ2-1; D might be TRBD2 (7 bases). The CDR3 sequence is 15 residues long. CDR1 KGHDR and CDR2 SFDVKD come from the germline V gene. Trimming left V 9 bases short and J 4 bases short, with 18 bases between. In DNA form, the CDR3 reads TGTGCCACCGGGGACGGGGGGCTTACATACAATGAGCAGTTCTTC. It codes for CATGDGGLTYNEQFF.

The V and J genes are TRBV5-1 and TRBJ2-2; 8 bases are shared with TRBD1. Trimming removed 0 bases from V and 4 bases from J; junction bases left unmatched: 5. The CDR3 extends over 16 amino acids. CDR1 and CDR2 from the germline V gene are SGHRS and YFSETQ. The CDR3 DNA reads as TGCGCCAGCAGCTTGGCTACAGGGGGGCTCACCGGGGAGCTGTTTTTT. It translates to CASSLATGGLTGELFF.